This note documents a single T cell receptor (beta chain) sequence. Its antigen is not yet known. Base qualities are not at hand, and no much larger clone is one base apart. A MiSeq instrument was used for deep resolution sequencing, which targeted depths ranging from 1 in 1 million up to 1 in 200,000 T cells, with coverage averaging 10x for each clonotype. TCR beta libraries were generated with the immunoSEQ hsTCRB Kit. Turning to the authors' computational methods: ImmunoSEQ Data Assistant and ImmunoSEQ Analyzer were used for data analysis, and V, D and J genes were assigned according to IMGT definitions. Clonality, with values ranging from 0 to 1, was calculated as one minus the normalized Shannon entropy of productive rearrangement frequencies. Only overrepresented clonotypes making up at least 0.05% of each patient's repertoire were included in the public clonotype analysis. Repertoires from some 13 age-matched healthy donors in immuneACCESS were used as clonality controls. The immuneACCESS repertoire file appears here via TCRdb, limited to in-frame rearrangements. These files lack a portion of the clones; in checked studies, under half of the deficit traces to unresolved V genes, and the cause of the others is not known. From that table come the V and J calls and clone size; the DNA was used to work out D and trimming. The sample yields about 160,000 clones; around nine tenths were counted once. The biggest ten clones account for approximately 3% of the sample.

What this sample's time point label stands for: progressive disease on ibrutinib. For TCR beta library preparation, 1.5 to 2 micrograms of genomic DNA was extracted from cryopreserved PBMCs. Longitudinal blood samples from CLL patients on ibrutinib monotherapy underwent high-throughput TCR beta sequencing. Patients were enrolled in a phase 2 open-label single-center ibrutinib monotherapy trial. This specimen belongs to a study of cytotoxic CD8 clonotypes in ibrutinib-treated CLL (dated by TCRdb to about 2021). Describing the broader study: The cohort included about 15 treatment-naive and ten to twelve relapsed/refractory patients; 17 were IGHV unmutated. Samples averaged 255,043 productive templates and some 91,000 productive rearrangements. The response samples were drawn at a median of around eleven months into treatment, with a range of roughly 6 to 36 months. Every remission and progressive disease sample was obtained while ibrutinib was still being received by the patients. Responses were partial in approximately 24 patients and complete in 2; after median about 68 months follow-up, 14 stayed in remission and some twelve progressed. Cryopreserved peripheral blood mononuclear cells were obtained before treatment, at response, and at either sustained remission or disease progression. Longitudinal samples were obtainable from about 30% of the 86 participants in the trial.

Overall results and qualifications from the work: Clonality increased at ibrutinib response, stayed stable in sustained remission, and fell back toward baseline at progression. Sampling times were not matched between sustained-remission and progressing patients, and lymph node repertoires were not studied. Public clonotypes were rare and either shrank or stayed stable during treatment, and the rise in clonality at ibrutinib response reflected expansion of private clonotypes. At baseline, clonality was higher than in age-matched healthy donors and showed a strong correlation with circulating CD8+ T-cell counts.

The source was PBMCs, collected at disease progression, from a patient treated with ibrutinib. The clonotype originates from a human donor with chronic lymphocytic leukemia.

The bases are TGTGCCAGCAGCTCGTCTAGCGGAGCCCTCTACGAGCAGTACTTC. Translated, it reads CASSSSSGALYEQYF. The V gene is TRBV7-2 and the J gene is TRBJ2-7; TRBD2 aligns with 7 central bases. Reading from cysteine to phenylalanine, the CDR3 counts 15 amino acids. Solely the CDR3 DNA is kept, with 45 bases framed from the first base. V is pruned by 4 bases and J by 3 bases, leaving 9 bases of the junction without a gene match. Via the germline V gene, CDR1 is SGHTA and CDR2 FQGNSA.